The 11 T cell receptor beta chains reported below all come from one sample, sequenced in a study of T-cell memory formation after mild COVID-19 (dated by TCRdb to the early 2020s). The library was built by means of 5' RACE. Sequenced on an Illumina NovaSeq 6000. TCRdb handled the public reads itself, with Q25 trimming in fastp and clone calling in MiXCR, and kept productive beta chains. Rows are combined by CDR3 protein, so each entry shows the most common genes and DNA. The sample yields fewer than 700,000 distinct CDR3 sequences; under 20% were counted once. The ten largest account for approximately 12% of the sample. Sequenced: PBMCs or a T cell subset sorted from them (not recorded which). These receptors all come from an adult woman who had mild COVID-19 (a few samples of this study predate the infection). The sample titles of this study are shuffled in the database, so cell type and time point are left out; the donor was told from shared clones.

This clonotype showed up just a few times. This sequence joins TRBV20-1 and TRBJ2-7; D could derive from TRBD1 or TRBD2 (5 bases each). V lost 1 base, J lost 2 bases, and 9 bases lay in between. The CDR3 length is 13 residues. Germline V gene lookup returns CDR1 DFQATT and CDR2 SNEGSKA (reference sequence). In nucleotides, the CDR3 is TGCAGTGCTAGAGTGAGGGGTGCCTACGAGCAGTACTTC. Amino acid sequence: CSARVRGAYEQYF.

This clonotype was observed a handful of times. The rearrangement links TRBV7-9 to TRBJ1-6; 9 nucleotides align to TRBD1. V was clipped by 1 base and J by 7 bases; unmatched bases: 5. Germline loops: CDR1 SEHNR, CDR2 FQNEAQ (reference sequence). This CDR3 is 16 amino acids long. The CDR3 nucleotides read TGTGCCAGCAGCTTAGACACAGGGGGCTGGAATTCACCCCTCCACTTT. It codes for CASSLDTGGWNSPLHF.

This clonotype was picked up a small number of times. The chain's CDR3 is CSASRTASSYEQYF. CDR3 coding DNA: TGCAGTGCTAGCCGGACGGCGAGCTCCTACGAGCAGTACTTC. The J gene is TRBJ2-7, the V gene TRBV20-1; the D is unclear. CDR3 length: 14 residues. Trimming stripped 3 bases from V and 0 bases from J, with 12 bases between. Germline CDR1 DFQATT, CDR2 SNEGSKA (reference sequence).

This clonotype was counted only a few times. The genes are TRBV19 and TRBJ2-7; 8 nucleotides align to TRBD2. The CDR3 totals 15 residues. CDR1 is LNHDA and CDR2 is SQIVND in the germline V gene (reference sequence). V trimming: 4 bases; J trimming: 3 bases; junction bases outside the gene matches: 8. CDR3 DNA sequence: TGTGCCAGTAGTACCGGACGGGGGGGATTCTACGAGCAGTACTTC. Amino acids: CASSTGRGGFYEQYF.

The chain employs TRBV21-1 and TRBJ2-3; the DNA was not compared with TRBD1, the D call given in the table. TRBV21-1 is listed as a pseudogene. This CDR3 is 19 amino acids long. The CDR3 region has the DNA TGTGCCAGCATCCTCTCGACAGGGGATCCCCCAAATCGCACAGATACGCAGTATTTT. Protein product: CASILSTGDPPNRTDTQYF.

This rearrangement joins TRBV24-1 to TRBJ2-2; D unresolved. CDR1 KGHDR and CDR2 SFDVKD come from the germline V gene. The CDR3 has 15 residues. The V and J ends lost 5 bases and 8 bases respectively, with 17 bases between them. The CDR3 bases are TGTGCCACCAGTGTTTTCGAGGTGGGCCGGGGGGAGCTGTTTTTT. Translated: CATSVFEVGRGELFF.

This clonotype has a handful of counts. The DNA for the CDR3 is TGTGCCAGCAGCGTGTGGGACTCCTTTGGGGACGAGCAGTTCTTC. Encoded protein: CASSVWDSFGDEQFF. The rearrangement links TRBV9 to TRBJ2-1; the D gene is possibly TRBD2 (6 bases). CDR3 length equals 15 residues. V lost 2 bases and J 10 bases, leaving 19 bases between the germline ends. Germline CDR1 and CDR2: SGDLS and YYNGEE.

This clonotype was seen only a few times. The chain recombines TRBV5-1 with TRBJ2-1; 12 positions agree with TRBD2. The CDR3 is 15 residues long. Unmatched junction bases numbered 2, after V lost 4 bases and J lost 3 bases. Looked up from germline, CDR1 is SGHRS and CDR2 is YFSETQ. CDR3 bases: TGCGCCAGCAGCGCGGGACTAGCGGGCTACAATGAGCAGTTCTTC. This codes for CASSAGLAGYNEQFF.

The V gene is TRBV4-2, the J gene TRBJ1-1; possibly TRBD1 for D (5 bases). The CDR3 runs 14 residues. V lost 6 bases and J lost 5, with 16 bases in between. CDR1 and CDR2 (germline): LGHNA, YNFKEQ. CDR3 nucleotides: TGTGCCAGCAGTTTGGGCGGGGACTTGACTGAAGCTTTCTTT. Residues: CASSLGGDLTEAFF.

This clonotype was found a few times. The chain carries TRBV5-1 and TRBJ2-1, with no clear D. Germline V gene sequence: CDR1 SGHRS, CDR2 YFSETQ. CDR3 length equals 13 residues. Trimming left V 0 bases short and J 8 bases short, with 9 bases between. The CDR3, as DNA: TGCGCCAGCAGCTTGGATGCCACATATGAGCAGTTCTTC. Translating gives CASSLDATYEQFF.

This clonotype was detected only a few times. The rearrangement joins TRBV10-2 to TRBJ1-1, with D hard to call. The CDR3 is 11 residues long. Trimming left V 0 bases short and J 4 bases short, with 0 bases between. Looked up from germline, CDR1 is WSHSY and CDR2 is SAAADI. In DNA, the CDR3 is TGCGCCAGCAGTGAGTCCACTGAAGCTTTCTTT. Its translation: CASSESTEAFF.